The clone carrying this T cell receptor (beta chain) was recorded only once. The antigen is unknown. This specimen comes from a study of CD8+ T cells in alopecia areata. Across the study: Oral tofacitinib, 5 to 10 mg twice daily, was given in an open-label trial. Study-wide results and caveats: Patients shared TCRs less clearly than mice did, possibly owing to HLA. An increase in clonality over normal scalp was evident in lesional scalp, especially alopecia totalis/universalis.

Following extraction, RNA underwent reverse transcription to cDNA, which served as the sequencing template. TCRdb's copy holds only in-frame clones and misses some; the assay was immunoSEQ multiplex PCR. The sample yields about 98,000 clones, under 45% seen once. V lost 6 bases to trimming and J lost 4 bases, with 15 bases between them. This CDR3 region has 14 residues. Germline assignment: CDR1 MNHEY and CDR2 SVGAGI. The sequence was collected from a human donor with alopecia areata. The chain joins TRBV6-5 to TRBJ2-5; a weak D match, TRBD1 (5 bases). Source material: CD4+ T cells sorted from blood. The CDR3: CASRTRQRSETQYF. As DNA, the CDR3 is TGTGCCAGCAGAACCAGACAGAGATCAGAGACCCAGTACTTC.